The clone carrying this T cell receptor beta chain was counted only a few times. These data originate in a study of blood T cell repertoires in COVID-19. Study details: Sources were T cells, B-cell-depleted T cells, or PBMCs; the material itself was cDNA or gDNA.

Profiling relied on immunoSEQ multiplex PCR, and the TCRdb table lists in-frame clones only, not all of them. In the table there are roughly 250,000 clones, around 90% of which are singletons. Between the trimmed V and J ends, which lost 1 base and 5 bases, there was a span of 6 bases. This CDR3 is 12 amino acids long. Germline values: CDR1 LGHDT, CDR2 YNNKEL (reference sequence). The chain recombines TRBV3-1 (or the pseudogene TRBV3-2) with TRBJ2-7, with a tentative D call TRBD1 (5 bases). This TCR was recovered from a woman in her 50s who had recovered from COVID-19. Sequenced input: PBMCs or T cells enriched from blood (not recorded which). For the CDR3, the DNA is TGTGCCAGCAGCCAAGGGGGCAACGAGCAGTACTTC. Its protein is CASSQGGNEQYF.